This paragraph reports one TCR beta chain. The antigen remains unidentified. Between the trimmed V and J ends, which lost 2 bases and 10 bases, there was a span of 18 bases. This CDR3 is built from 15 residues. Germline values: CDR1 GTSNPN, CDR2 SVGIG (reference sequence). This entry is derived from a study of cytomegalovirus exposure and HLA in healthy donors. Overall study findings and caveats: There was a cluster of highly shared sequence variants that was likely a sequencing artifact. When the data were analyzed later, several of the most significant clusters appeared to be linked to common viral pathogens.

Amplification used 60 Vbeta primers and 13 Jbeta primers. Original analysis: Around 10 million shared chains were among about 80 million unique TCR beta chains counted in a later analysis. Method: immunoSEQ multiplex PCR; TCRdb's copy keeps in-frame clones and lacks some. That table furnishes V, J and clone size, whereas the DNA furnished D and trimming. The sample holds a few hundred thousand clones, 75% to 85% seen once. The source is a girl under 18 in good health and CMV-seronegative. The sequenced sample consisted of PBMCs. J is TRBJ1-6 and V is TRBV30, with D possibly being TRBD1 (5 bases). CDR3 in amino acids: CAWSLPRQGDSPLHF. CDR3 nucleotides: TGTGCCTGGAGTCTACCCCGGCAGGGTGACTCACCCCTCCACTTT.